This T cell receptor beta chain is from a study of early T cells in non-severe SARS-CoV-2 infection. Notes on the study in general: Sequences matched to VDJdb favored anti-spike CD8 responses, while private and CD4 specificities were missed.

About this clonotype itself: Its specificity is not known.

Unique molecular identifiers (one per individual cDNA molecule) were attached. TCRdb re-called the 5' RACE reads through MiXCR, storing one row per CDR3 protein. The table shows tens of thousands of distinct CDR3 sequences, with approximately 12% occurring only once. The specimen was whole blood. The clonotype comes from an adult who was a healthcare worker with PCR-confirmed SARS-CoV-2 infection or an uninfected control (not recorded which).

In DNA form, the CDR3 reads TGTGCCAGCCGCCGGGACAGGAGCACTGAAGCTTTCTTT. It translates to CASRRDRSTEAFF. The V call is TRBV6-4, the J call TRBJ1-1; 8 bases line up with TRBD1. In germline, CDR1 is MRHNA, CDR2 SNTAGT. The CDR3 contains 13 residues. Losses at the gene ends were 8 bases for V and 4 bases for J; bases not matched to a gene: 6.